Listed here are 3 T cell receptor beta chains from one sample, sequenced in a study of cytomegalovirus exposure and HLA in healthy donors. The PCR contained 60 Vbeta and 13 Jbeta primers. Sequenced by immunoSEQ multiplex PCR; TCRdb stores in-frame clones only, minus some. Of some 76,000 clones detected, approximately 84% appear once; the ten largest clones hold roughly 2.4%. Material for sequencing was PBMCs. Receptor source: a woman between 50 and 59 years old in good health and CMV-seronegative.

The chain employs TRBV19 and TRBJ2-1; the match to TRBD2 covers 12 bases. The trim removed 4 bases at V and 2 bases at J, leaving 0 bases unmatched. Germline lookup yields CDR1 LNHDA and CDR2 SQIVND (reference sequence). The CDR3 has 15 residues. The CDR3 DNA reads as TGTGCCAGTAGTAGGACTAGCGGGGCCTACAATGAGCAGTTCTTC. It codes for CASSRTSGAYNEQFF.

This chain joins TRBV9 and TRBJ2-1, with 9 bases fitting TRBD1. Germline V gene lookup returns CDR1 SGDLS and CDR2 YYNGEE. This CDR3 region has 14 residues. The V gene end was trimmed by 4 bases and the J gene end by 7 bases; junction bases not matched to a gene: 6. The CDR3 reads CASSPGQGKNEQFF. DNA for the CDR3: TGTGCCAGCAGCCCCGGACAGGGGAAGAATGAGCAGTTCTTC.

The genes are TRBV4-3 and TRBJ1-3; no clear D. V lost 0 bases and J lost 0, with 9 bases in between. The CDR3 length is 16 residues. Germline V gives CDR1 LGHNA, CDR2 YSLEER. CDR3 amino acids: CASSQDWLNSGNTIYF. In DNA, the CDR3 is TGCGCCAGCAGCCAAGATTGGCTCAACTCTGGAAACACCATATATTTT.